This TCR beta chain appears in the sequencing data of a study of human T cells and chemical hapten exposure. Worth noting for this clonotype: Its antigen is not identified.

Within the library, unique molecular identifiers were attached to each individual cDNA molecule. TCRdb fed the RACE reads into MiXCR, producing one record per CDR3 protein. The sample consists of 250,000 or so distinct CDR3 sequences, just under 8% of them appearing once. The CDR3 runs to 12 residues. Per the germline V gene, CDR1 is SGHDN and CDR2 is FVKESK. The germline V and J ends were trimmed by 4 bases and 7 bases, with 8 bases remaining between them. Study results and limitations: Unchanged with DPC sensitization were TCRs above 1 in 1000 frequency.

Regarding time point: pre-sensitization, week 0. Treatment reported: therapeutic diphenylcyclopropenone sensitization with weekly scalp DPC. This chain connects TRBV14 to TRBJ1-3; D unclear. The origin of this receptor is a man younger than 30 with alopecia areata. Some clones in this sample may be carry-over from other donors' samples. The specimen was whole blood, collected in connection with sensitization to the hapten diphenylcyclopropenone (DPC). The CDR3, as DNA: TGTGCCAGCAGCCTTCGTTCCAACACCATATATTTT. Amino acid sequence: CASSLRSNTIYF.